Described below is a single T cell receptor beta chain sequence and its context. The sample is drawn from a study of blood T cell repertoires in COVID-19. Study-level information: Italy, Spain and the United States were the sources of the convalescent and acute COVID-19 samples. Sources were T cells, B-cell-depleted T cells, or PBMCs; the material itself was cDNA or gDNA.

This CDR3 contains 15 residues. CDR1 and CDR2 (germline): SGHRS, YFSETQ. Trimming at V came to 2 bases and at J to 0 bases, leaving 4 bases not matched to a gene. Original processing notes: By means of reference gene primer amplification, nucleated cell counts were estimated. The protocol was immunoSEQ multiplex PCR, while the TCRdb copy is restricted to in-frame clones and leaves out a portion. The V and J calls and clone size come from that table; D and trimming were worked out from the DNA. The sample has roughly 100,000 clones; roughly 82% are singletons. The V call is TRBV5-1, the J call TRBJ2-5; 7 nucleotides line up with TRBD2. Sequenced: peripheral blood. This receptor was identified in a man between 60 and 75 years old with acute or convalescent COVID-19. The CDR3 sequence is CASSFRGGYQETQYF. In DNA, the CDR3 is TGCGCCAGCAGCTTTAGGGGAGGGTACCAAGAGACCCAGTACTTC. The full variable domain, completed using reference TRBV5-1 and TRBJ2-5, is KAGVTQTPRYLIKTRGQQVTLSCSPISGHRSVSWYQQTPGQGLQFLFEYFSETQRNKGNFPGRFSGRQFSNSRSEMNVSTLELGDSALYLCASSFRGGYQETQYFGPGTRLLVL.